These 28 T cell receptor beta chains share one sample of origin, sequenced in a study of blood T cell repertoires in COVID-19. Profiled with immunoSEQ multiplex PCR; TCRdb holds only in-frame clones, not every one. The repertoire has about 150,000 clones, approximately 83% of them found once; the top ten carry 3% to 3.5%. Sequenced input: peripheral blood. All receptors derive from an elderly woman with acute or convalescent COVID-19.

This rearrangement joins TRBV15 to TRBJ2-7; 7 bases are shared with TRBD1. The CDR3 totals 11 residues. V shed 7 bases, J shed 4 bases, and the junction held 1 base outside the gene matches. Germline loops: CDR1 LNHNV, CDR2 YYDKDF (reference sequence). CDR3 residues: CATKDRYEQYF. The CDR3 DNA is TGTGCCACCAAGGACAGGTACGAGCAGTACTTC.

This chain connects TRBV19 to TRBJ1-5; maybe TRBD1 (6 bases). Trimming left V 8 bases short and J 6 bases short, with 11 bases between. Germline V gene lookup returns CDR1 LNHDA and CDR2 SQIVND (reference sequence). The CDR3 has 12 amino acids. This CDR3 is CASDRLGQPQHF. The CDR3 DNA reads as TGTGCCAGTGACAGGTTAGGTCAGCCCCAGCATTTT.

The CDR3 nucleotides read TGTGCCAGCAGTGGAGGGAGCTCTGGGGCCAACGTCCTGACTTTC. It yields the protein CASSGGSSGANVLTF. The V and J genes are TRBV2 and TRBJ2-6; possibly TRBD2 for D (5 bases). This CDR3 spans 15 amino acids. Looked up from germline, CDR1 is SNHLY and CDR2 is FYNNEI. V lost 4 bases and J lost 0, with 7 bases in between. Using reference TRBV2 and TRBJ2-6 for the parts outside the CDR3, the full variable domain is EPEVTQTPSHQVTQMGQEVILRCVPISNHLYFYWYRQILGQKVEFLVSFYNNEISEKSEIFDDQFSVERPDGSNFTLKIRSTKLEDSAMYFCASSGGSSGANVLTFGAGSRLTVL.

The chain carries TRBV4-2 and TRBJ2-3, with 9 bases lining up with TRBD2. The germline CDR1 and CDR2 sequences are LGHNA and YNFKEQ. There are 19 residues in the CDR3. Trimming at V came to 0 bases and at J to 1 base, leaving 11 bases not matched to a gene. The CDR3 is CASSQDQGLTSGRTDTQYF. The CDR3 DNA is TGTGCCAGCAGCCAAGATCAAGGCCTGACTAGCGGTCGCACAGATACGCAGTATTTT.

This clone occurred once. The chain has TRBV10-3 and TRBJ1-5, with TRBD1 matching over 8 bases. Germline V gives CDR1 ENHRY, CDR2 SYGVKD. Losses at the gene ends were 2 bases for V and 4 bases for J; bases not matched to a gene: 7. The CDR3 spans 16 residues. The CDR3 DNA reads TGTGCCATCAGTGAGAGGACAGGGCGGACAAATCAGCCCCAGCATTTT. Translated: CAISERTGRTNQPQHF.

J is TRBJ1-2 and V is TRBV30; tentative D call: TRBD1 (5 bases). The CDR3 loop spans 14 amino acids. CDR1 and CDR2 (germline): GTSNPN, SVGIG (reference sequence). Deletions cut 4 bases from V and 8 bases from J, with 20 bases between. In DNA, the CDR3 is TGTGCCTGGACCGGGGGGTTGAATGGGCGCGGCTACACCTTC. This gives the protein CAWTGGLNGRGYTF.

Only a few counts were recorded for this clone. The chain carries TRBV27 and TRBJ2-3; D not resolved. V lost 5 bases and J lost 1, with 4 bases in between. Germline lookup yields CDR1 MNHEY and CDR2 SMNVEV (reference sequence). The CDR3 has 12 residues. The CDR3 sequence: CASSPGTDTQYF. CDR3 bases: TGTGCCAGCAGTCCCGGCACAGATACGCAGTATTTT.

The J gene is TRBJ1-4, the V gene TRBV11-2; possibly TRBD1 for D (5 bases). Deletions cut 3 bases from V and 3 bases from J, with 14 bases between. This CDR3 has 16 residues. Germline assignment: CDR1 SGHAT and CDR2 FQNNGV. CDR3 in amino acids: CASSFPSWGANEKLFF. The CDR3 DNA reads TGTGCCAGCAGCTTCCCCTCTTGGGGGGCTAATGAAAAACTGTTTTTT.

The chain joins TRBV5-4 to TRBJ1-4; the match to TRBD1 covers 8 bases. The CDR3 covers 15 residues. V dropped 2 bases and J dropped 5; count of bases not matched to a gene: 5. CDR1 SGHNT and CDR2 YYREEE come from the germline V gene (reference sequence). As DNA, the CDR3 is TGTGCCAGCAGCTTAAGGACAGGGAAGAATGAAAAACTGTTTTTT. It translates to CASSLRTGKNEKLFF.

The chain recombines TRBV14 with TRBJ1-4; possible D gene TRBD1, 5 bases. CDR3 length: 14 residues. Trimming shortened V by 6 bases and J by 8 bases, and 16 bases separated the two germline ends. Germline loops: CDR1 SGHDN, CDR2 FVKESK. In nucleotides, the CDR3 is TGTGCCAGCAGTCTTTGGGGCAATGGGGAAAAACTGTTTTTT. Translation: CASSLWGNGEKLFF. The entire variable domain, with the rest obtained from reference TRBV14 and TRBJ1-4, is as follows: EAGVTQFPSHSVIEKGQTVTLRCDPISGHDNLYWYRRVMGKEIKFLLHFVKESKQDESGMPNNRFLAERTGGTYSTLKVQPAELEDSGVYFCASSLWGNGEKLFFGSGTQLSVL.

This CDR3 reads CSASALRGHKNTEAFF. The CDR3 DNA follows: TGCAGTGCTAGTGCCTTACGGGGACACAAAAACACTGAAGCTTTCTTT. The genes are TRBV20-1 and TRBJ1-1; possible D gene TRBD1, 6 bases. V shed 3 bases and J shed 2 bases, with 19 bases lying between them. This CDR3 is 16 amino acids long. Germline V CDR1 and CDR2: DFQATT, SNEGSKA (reference sequence).

This chain links TRBV20-1 with TRBJ1-2, with D uncertain. Trimming took 4 bases from V and 8 from J, leaving 11 bases between them. Germline V CDR1 and CDR2: DFQATT, SNEGSKA (reference sequence). The length of the CDR3 is 11 residues. The CDR3 sequence: CSATRDSGYTF. CDR3 in DNA: TGCAGTGCTACGCGTGACTCGGGCTACACCTTC.

CDR3 amino acids: CASTYRYNQPQHF. The CDR3 DNA reads as TGTGCCAGCACCTACAGATACAATCAGCCCCAGCATTTT. The rearrangement uses TRBV6-5 and TRBJ1-5; D gene unclear. Germline assignment: CDR1 MNHEY and CDR2 SVGAGI. The CDR3 extends over 13 amino acids. V was trimmed by 7 bases and J by 3 bases, leaving 10 bases between them.

The V and J genes are TRBV4-1 and TRBJ2-3, with D perhaps TRBD2 (6 bases). CDR3 length: 16 residues. Germline V gives CDR1 MGHRA, CDR2 YSYEKL. Trimming shortened V by 1 base and J by 1 base, and 12 bases separated the two germline ends. CDR3 loop: CASSQGIASGTDTQYF. The CDR3 DNA sequence: TGCGCCAGCAGCCAAGGCATCGCTAGCGGCACAGATACGCAGTATTTT.

This clone showed up just once. J is TRBJ2-5 and V is TRBV6-5; possibly TRBD2 for D (6 bases). Germline CDR1 is MNHEY and CDR2 is SVGAGI. Trimming left V 4 bases short and J 5 bases short, with 14 bases between. CDR3 size: 14 residues. CDR3 in DNA: TGTGCCAGCAGTTTAACTAGCTTCGGGGAGACCCAGTACTTC. Its protein is CASSLTSFGETQYF.

This chain joins TRBV4-2 and TRBJ1-4; 7 positions agree with TRBD1. The CDR3 has 17 residues. J gave up 6 bases and V 0 bases, and 10 bases lay outside the gene matches. CDR1 is LGHNA and CDR2 is YNFKEQ in the germline V gene. The CDR3: CASSQDNRETGHEKLFF. The CDR3 bases are TGTGCCAGCAGCCAAGATAATAGGGAGACAGGGCATGAAAAACTGTTTTTT.

The chain employs TRBV3-1 (or the pseudogene TRBV3-2) and TRBJ2-5; TRBD2 might be the D (6 bases). The CDR3 totals 13 residues. The V gene's germline CDR1 is LGHDT and CDR2 YNNKEL (reference sequence). V was pared by 4 bases and J by 9 bases, with 15 bases between. The CDR3 sequence is CASSRGPGEAQYF. CDR3 DNA: TGTGCCAGCAGCCGAGGACCGGGGGAGGCCCAGTACTTC.

This sequence joins TRBV7-9 and TRBJ2-1; 11 bases align to TRBD2. Trimming cost V 4 bases and J 2 bases; bases outside gene matches: 4. Germline V gene lookup returns CDR1 SEHNR and CDR2 FQNEAQ (reference sequence). CDR3 size: 16 residues. This CDR3 reads CASSSTSGAAYNEQFF. CDR3 nucleotides: TGTGCCAGCAGCTCGACTAGCGGGGCTGCCTACAATGAGCAGTTCTTC.

This clone was counted only a few times. This chain connects TRBV7-9 to TRBJ1-4; 7 bases line up with TRBD1. Germline V gene sequence: CDR1 SEHNR, CDR2 FQNEAQ (reference sequence). CDR3 length: 15 residues. The V and J ends lost 5 bases and 1 base, in that order; junction bases with no gene match: 4. The CDR3 DNA reads TGTGCCAGCAGCGAGTACAGGGGAACTAATGAAAAACTGTTTTTT. Protein sequence: CASSEYRGTNEKLFF.

In its sample, this clone was seen a few times. V gene TRBV6-5 combines with J gene TRBJ1-2; TRBD1 agrees at 7 bases. This CDR3 has 13 amino acids. CDR1 is MNHEY and CDR2 is SVGAGI in the germline V gene. J lost 7 bases, V lost 6 bases, and 8 bases had no gene match. The CDR3 nucleotides read TGTGCCAGCAGACCGACAGGGTTACGTGGCTACACCTTC. This codes for CASRPTGLRGYTF.

The chain employs TRBV7-2 and TRBJ1-5; 7 bases are a match to TRBD1. Trimming at V came to 2 bases and at J to 0 bases, leaving 7 bases not matched to a gene. The CDR3 extends over 17 amino acids. The germline CDR1 and CDR2 sequences are SGHTA and FQGNSA. CDR3: CASSLWGQRDSNQPQHF. The CDR3 region has the DNA TGTGCCAGCAGCTTATGGGGACAGAGAGATAGCAATCAGCCCCAGCATTTT.

The gene calls are TRBV30 and TRBJ1-2, with D perhaps matching TRBD1 (5 bases). The V end lost 0 bases, the J end lost 6 bases, and 20 bases lay between the germline ends. The CDR3 totals 16 residues. Germline V gene sequence: CDR1 GTSNPN, CDR2 SVGIG (reference sequence). In nucleotides, the CDR3 is TGTGCCTGGAGTGTCCGCTTCGGCAGGGCGGCGGATGGCTACACCTTC. Translating it yields CAWSVRFGRAADGYTF.

V and J are TRBV6-5 and TRBJ1-2, with 9 positions matching TRBD1. V shed 6 bases, J shed 3 bases, and the junction held 5 bases outside the gene matches. From germline, CDR1 is MNHEY and CDR2 SVGAGI. This CDR3 spans 14 amino acids. DNA of the CDR3: TGTGCCAGCAGAACCGGGACAGGGTACTATGGCTACACCTTC. This encodes CASRTGTGYYGYTF.

The chain is built from TRBV5-6 and TRBJ1-1; 7 positions match TRBD1. CDR3 length equals 14 residues. J lost 1 base, V lost 0 bases, and 0 bases had no gene match. Germline loops: CDR1 SGHDT, CDR2 YYEEEE. CDR3 nucleotide sequence: TGTGCCAGCAGCTTGGGGACAGGGAACACTGAAGCTTTCTTT. Protein product: CASSLGTGNTEAFF.

The V gene is TRBV5-1, the J gene TRBJ2-5; D unclear. Germline V gives CDR1 SGHRS, CDR2 YFSETQ. V gave up 3 bases and J gave up 0 bases, with 18 bases separating them. This CDR3 is built from 17 residues. The CDR3 coding sequence is TGCGCCAGCAGCTCTACCCCCGGGTTGGGTTACCAAGAGACCCAGTACTTC. This sequence encodes CASSSTPGLGYQETQYF.

The gene calls are TRBV10-3 and TRBJ2-1, with 9 positions matching TRBD1. This CDR3 spans 12 amino acids. The ends lost 10 bases at V and 12 bases at J; junction bases unmatched: 10. Germline loops: CDR1 ENHRY, CDR2 SYGVKD. The CDR3 region is CANGPTGGGQFF. The CDR3, as DNA: TGTGCCAACGGGCCGACAGGGGGTGGGCAGTTCTTC.

The J gene is TRBJ1-1, the V gene TRBV19; the D gene is possibly TRBD1 (5 bases). Per germline, CDR1 LNHDA and CDR2 SQIVND (reference sequence). This CDR3 is built from 17 residues. V shed 5 bases and J shed 0 bases, with 19 bases lying between them. The CDR3 is CASSLLWGGALNTEAFF. In nucleotides, the CDR3 is TGTGCCAGTAGTCTATTATGGGGCGGGGCCCTGAACACTGAAGCTTTCTTT.

V is TRBV12-3 or TRBV12-4 and J is TRBJ1-6; perhaps TRBD1 as D (5 bases). There are 13 residues in the CDR3. Trimming removed 3 bases at V and 9 bases at J, with 9 bases between. The CDR3 is CASSFLRVSPLHF. The DNA of the CDR3 is TGTGCCAGCAGTTTCCTCAGGGTTTCACCCCTCCACTTT.